This TCR beta chain was sequenced during a study of patients and donors after allogeneic stem cell transplantation. Trimming shortened V by 5 bases and J by 0 bases, and 14 bases separated the two germline ends. The CDR3 spans 16 residues. From germline, CDR1 is MNHEY and CDR2 SVGEGT. In TCRdb, the RT-PCR reads were re-called with MiXCR into one record per CDR3 protein. Altogether about 39,000 distinct CDR3 sequences are present, more than 30% being singletons, with the ten largest covering about 78%. This clonotype has only a few counts. The rearrangement joins TRBV6-2 or TRBV6-3 to TRBJ1-5; TRBD1 is a possible D gene (6 bases). Specimen: blood, either unsorted or a sorted T cell fraction (not recorded which). The receptor was derived from a human donor who was either an allogeneic HSCT recipient or a stem cell or donor lymphocyte infusion donor (not recorded which). It is not recorded whose cells these are; they may come from a transplant donor. Here the CDR3 DNA reads TGTGCCAGCAGTGTTAGGGGGTTGTATAGCAATCAGCCCCAGCATTTT. Residues: CASSVRGLYSNQPQHF.